This paragraph covers one TCR beta chain sequence. Its antigen is unknown. Terminally differentiated effector memory CD45RA+ cells were left out of the naive CD8 fraction, which was CD45RO-negative and positively selected for CCR7. Germline CDR1 is MNHEY and CDR2 is SMNVEV (reference sequence). The trim removed 6 bases at V and 0 bases at J, leaving 8 bases unmatched. The CDR3 is made up of 16 amino acids. This sample was taken from a study of shared clonotypes between healthy human individuals. Study findings and constraints: The four-donor shared clonotypes exceeded non-shared clonotypes in generation probability, with non-shared ones scoring lower. The small donor group covered limited genetic and exposure diversity.

The method was immunoSEQ multiplex PCR; TCRdb's version includes in-frame clones alone and lacks a portion of them. In the table there are about 590,000 clones, around 95% of which are singletons. The origin of this receptor is a woman in her 30s in good health. Sequenced input: naive CD8+ T cells sorted from blood. The chain links TRBV27 to TRBJ2-1; 7 bases are a match to TRBD2. CDR3 coding DNA: TGTGCCAGCAGCCGGCCGGGACTACTCTCCTACAATGAGCAGTTCTTC. Amino acids: CASSRPGLLSYNEQFF.